Each of the 31 T cell receptor beta chains below was sequenced from the same sample in a study of T cells after yellow fever vaccination. TCRdb itself ran the 5' RACE reads through MiXCR, one entry per CDR3 protein. Of approximately 90,000 distinct CDR3 sequences in the sample, about an eighth were seen once. The sequenced sample was CD8+ T cells not binding an NS4B(214-222) dextramer, sorted from PBMCs, obtained approximately 22 days after the first yellow fever vaccination. The receptor source for this set is a man aged 18 to 30 who received the YFV17D yellow fever vaccine.

This clonotype was seen a few times. The chain has TRBV10-3 and TRBJ1-5, with 9 bases matching TRBD1. Germline V lookup: CDR1 ENHRY, CDR2 SYGVKD. CDR3 size: 14 residues. V shed 2 bases and J 6 bases; nucleotides not matched to a gene: 2. CDR3 in amino acids: CAISEGQGIQPQHF. Here the CDR3 DNA reads TGTGCCATCAGTGAGGGACAGGGGATTCAGCCCCAGCATTTT.

The chain combines TRBV4-1 with TRBJ2-7; D is possibly TRBD2 (7 bases). V was shortened by 1 base and J by 6 bases, with 16 bases between the two germline ends. This CDR3 region has 15 residues. CDR1 MGHRA and CDR2 YSYEKL come from the germline V gene. CDR3 bases: TGCGCCAGCAGCCAAGTTGCCGGGGGGCCCTCCGAGCAGTACTTC. Protein product: CASSQVAGGPSEQYF.

This clonotype was counted between two and nine times. The chain couples TRBV29-1 to TRBJ2-7; 9 bases map to TRBD1. Germline values: CDR1 SQVTM, CDR2 ANQGSEA. The CDR3 has 12 residues. V gave up 6 bases and J gave up 5 bases; unmatched junction bases: 5. The CDR3 DNA reads as TGCAGCGTGGGACAGGGTGACCACGAGCAGTACTTC. This codes for CSVGQGDHEQYF.

This clonotype has only a few counts. V gene TRBV6-2 or TRBV6-3 combines with J gene TRBJ1-6, with unresolved D. V lost 6 bases and J 0 bases, leaving 15 bases between the germline ends. The length of the CDR3 is 17 residues. The V gene's germline CDR1 is MNHEY and CDR2 SVGEGT. In DNA, the CDR3 is TGTGCCAGCAGAACGCTTTTGGGAAGCTCCTATAATTCACCCCTCCACTTT. Translating it yields CASRTLLGSSYNSPLHF.

This clonotype has only a few counts. J is TRBJ2-5 and V is TRBV7-3; 8 bases match TRBD2. This CDR3 has 15 amino acids. Trimming cost V 2 bases and J 5 bases; bases outside gene matches: 7. Per germline, CDR1 SGHTA and CDR2 FQGTGA. The CDR3 nucleotides read TGTGCCAGCAGCTTAGAGGGACTAGACGGCGAGACCCAGTACTTC. Translated: CASSLEGLDGETQYF. Together with reference TRBV7-3 and TRBJ2-5, the CDR3 gives the full variable domain: GAGVSQTPSNKVTEKGKYVELRCDPISGHTALYWYRQSLGQGPEFLIYFQGTGAADDSGLPNDRFFAVRPEGSVSTLKIQRTERGDSAVYLCASSLEGLDGETQYFGPGTRLLVL.

This clonotype was counted between two and nine times. The rearrangement uses TRBV5-4 and TRBJ1-3; unclear D gene. Germline CDR1 reads SGHNT; CDR2 reads YYREEE (reference sequence). Between the trimmed V and J ends, which lost 4 bases and 0 bases, there was a span of 8 bases. The CDR3 has 14 amino acids. The CDR3 sequence: CASSLRGSGNTIYF. CDR3 in DNA: TGTGCCAGCAGCCTCCGGGGCTCTGGAAACACCATATATTTT. The full variable domain, with the rest looked up from reference TRBV5-4 and TRBJ1-3, is ETGVTQSPTHLIKTRGQQVTLRCSSQSGHNTVSWYQQALGQGPQFIFQYYREEENGRGNFPPRFSGLQFPNYSSELNVNALELDDSALYLCASSLRGSGNTIYFGEGSWLTVV.

The chain links TRBV27 to TRBJ2-5, with D perhaps TRBD1 or TRBD2 (5 bases each). The V end lost 0 bases, the J end lost 5 bases, and 13 bases lay between the germline ends. The germline V gene encodes CDR1 MNHEY and CDR2 SMNVEV (reference sequence). The CDR3 is made up of 15 amino acids. For the CDR3, the DNA is TGTGCCAGCAGTTTATCCACGACGGGGCTGGAGACCCAGTACTTC. Protein sequence: CASSLSTTGLETQYF.

This clonotype has only a few counts. The chain links TRBV20-1 to TRBJ1-5; D is ambiguous. The CDR3 has 18 amino acids. The germline gives CDR1 DFQATT, CDR2 SNEGSKA (reference sequence). The V end lost 0 bases, the J end lost 2 bases, and 20 bases lay between the germline ends. CDR3 loop: CSARDGSFTSLGNQPQHF. The CDR3 DNA sequence: TGCAGTGCTAGAGATGGGTCCTTTACCAGTCTTGGCAATCAGCCCCAGCATTTT.

V is TRBV19 and J is TRBJ2-1, with D perhaps being TRBD1 or TRBD2 (7 bases each). There are 15 residues in the CDR3. Trimming pared 5 bases from V and 9 bases from J, leaving 20 bases between. Germline CDR1 reads LNHDA; CDR2 reads SQIVND (reference sequence). The CDR3 loop is CASSVEGGGGFEQFF. CDR3 nucleotide sequence: TGTGCCAGTAGTGTGGAAGGGGGCGGGGGTTTTGAGCAGTTCTTC.

In its sample, this clonotype was seen a few times. The V gene is TRBV29-1, the J gene TRBJ2-3; tentative D call: TRBD1 (6 bases). Per the germline V gene, CDR1 is SQVTM and CDR2 is ANQGSEA. The CDR3 has 14 residues. V lost 0 bases, J lost 6 bases, and 13 bases lay in between. The CDR3 bases are TGCAGCGTTGAAGATTTTGGGGACACCGATACGCAGTATTTT. As protein: CSVEDFGDTDTQYF.

The chain couples TRBV6-1 to TRBJ1-4; 8 bases match TRBD1. The CDR3 totals 15 residues. Trimming at V came to 4 bases and at J to 3 bases, leaving 4 bases not matched to a gene. Germline V CDR1 and CDR2: MNHNS, SASEGT. The CDR3 DNA reads TGTGCCAGCAGTGCTCAGGGGGCAGCTAATGAAAAACTGTTTTTT. It is translated as CASSAQGAANEKLFF.

This clonotype was detected a few times. The gene calls are TRBV7-9 and TRBJ2-7, with D possibly matching TRBD2 (5 bases). There are 16 residues in the CDR3. The V end lost 1 base, the J end lost 3 bases, and 16 bases lay between the germline ends. Germline lookup yields CDR1 SEHNR and CDR2 FQNEAQ (reference sequence). The CDR3 is CASSLVSGINLYEQYF. The CDR3 region has the DNA TGTGCCAGCAGCTTAGTTTCCGGGATCAACCTCTACGAGCAGTACTTC.

The rearrangement uses TRBV15 and TRBJ1-2; 12 bases map to TRBD1. The CDR3 runs to 16 residues. Germline V gene sequence: CDR1 LNHNV, CDR2 YYDKDF (reference sequence). The J segment lost 6 bases and the V segment lost 3 bases, leaving 8 bases of the junction unmatched. The CDR3 bases are TGTGCCACCAGCAGGGCCGGGGACAGGGGGCTGGATGGCTACACCTTC. Protein sequence: CATSRAGDRGLDGYTF.

This clonotype was seen a few times. This chain joins TRBV27 and TRBJ2-2, with D uncertain. Germline V gene data show CDR1 as MNHEY and CDR2 as SMNVEV (reference sequence). V was trimmed by 6 bases and J by 0 bases, leaving 8 bases between them. This CDR3 comprises 14 residues. CDR3 sequence (DNA): TGTGCCAGCAGACCAGGCGCGAACACCGGGGAGCTGTTTTTT. Its translation: CASRPGANTGELFF.

The genes are TRBV2 and TRBJ2-2; no clear D. Trimming took off 7 bases at V and 0 bases at J, with 6 bases between the two ends. Germline assignment: CDR1 SNHLY and CDR2 FYNNEI. CDR3 length equals 13 residues. Here the CDR3 reads CASIKTNTGELFF. CDR3 nucleotides: TGTGCCAGCATTAAGACGAACACCGGGGAGCTGTTTTTT.

This clonotype appeared a few times. The V gene is TRBV11-2, the J gene TRBJ2-1, with TRBD2 identical over 9 bases. In germline, CDR1 is SGHAT, CDR2 FQNNGV. Trimming cost V 5 bases and J 9 bases; bases outside gene matches: 8. This CDR3 is 14 amino acids long. CDR3 sequence: CASSLGGLAGEQFF. The DNA for the CDR3 is TGTGCCAGCAGCCTTGGGGGACTAGCTGGTGAGCAGTTCTTC. The whole variable domain, remainder taken from reference TRBV11-2 and TRBJ2-1, is EAGVAQSPRYKIIEKRQSVAFWCNPISGHATLYWYQQILGQGPKLLIQFQNNGVVDDSQLPKDRFSAERLKGVDSTLKIQPAKLEDSAVYLCASSLGGLAGEQFFGPGTRLTVL.

The CDR3 coding sequence is TGCGCCAGCAGCCAAGACGCTGAAGGAGGGAACTACAATGAGCAGTTCTTC. Translated: CASSQDAEGGNYNEQFF. This rearrangement joins TRBV4-1 to TRBJ2-1; TRBD2 is a possible D gene (6 bases). The CDR3 extends over 17 amino acids. The ends were cut back, 0 bases at V and 3 bases at J, with 15 bases in the middle. The V gene's germline CDR1 is MGHRA and CDR2 YSYEKL.

The V gene is TRBV20-1, the J gene TRBJ2-1; perhaps TRBD2 as D (5 bases). The germline V gene encodes CDR1 DFQATT and CDR2 SNEGSKA (reference sequence). V was pared by 1 base and J by 8 bases, with 9 bases between. This CDR3 spans 12 amino acids. CDR3 loop: CSARGMGDEQFF. CDR3 DNA: TGCAGTGCTAGAGGTATGGGAGATGAGCAGTTCTTC.

The chain recombines TRBV2 with TRBJ2-3; possible D gene TRBD1, 5 bases. From germline, CDR1 is SNHLY and CDR2 FYNNEI. Trimming shortened V by 10 bases and J by 2 bases, and 13 bases separated the two germline ends. There are 13 residues in the CDR3. The CDR3 spells CATATVPTDTQYF. DNA of the CDR3: TGTGCCACTGCGACAGTACCCACAGATACGCAGTATTTT.

There are a few counts of this clonotype. The chain links TRBV20-1 to TRBJ2-3; D perhaps matches TRBD1 (5 bases). The CDR3 has 15 residues. CDR1 DFQATT and CDR2 SNEGSKA come from the germline V gene (reference sequence). The V gene lost 1 base and the J gene lost 11 bases, with 22 bases spanning the gap. Here the CDR3 reads CSARGGEGVVRGQYF. CDR3 nucleotide sequence: TGCAGTGCTAGAGGTGGGGAAGGGGTTGTAAGGGGGCAGTATTTT.

The rearrangement joins TRBV7-9 to TRBJ2-1; 9 nucleotides line up with TRBD2. The length of the CDR3 is 15 residues. J lost 0 bases, V lost 5 bases, and 2 bases had no gene match. Germline CDR1 and CDR2: SEHNR and FQNEAQ (reference sequence). CDR3 sequence reads: CASSNSGSSYNEQFF. Written as DNA, the CDR3 is TGTGCCAGCAGCAATAGCGGGAGCTCCTACAATGAGCAGTTCTTC.

This clonotype turned up a few times. The chain has TRBV15 and TRBJ1-2; tentatively, D is TRBD1 (5 bases). This CDR3 contains 14 residues. Germline CDR1 and CDR2: LNHNV and YYDKDF (reference sequence). Trimming took 3 bases from V and 3 from J, leaving 11 bases between them. CDR3 residues: CATSRVAGDYGYTF. The CDR3, as DNA: TGTGCCACCAGCAGGGTAGCGGGGGACTATGGCTACACCTTC.

V is TRBV12-3 or TRBV12-4 and J is TRBJ2-2; D is uncertain. The V gene lost 8 bases and the J gene lost 7 bases, with 14 bases spanning the gap. The CDR3 loop spans 13 amino acids. The CDR3 nucleotides read TGTGCCAGCTGTCCCCCCGGAAACGGGGAGCTGTTTTTT. Amino acid sequence: CASCPPGNGELFF.

The chain employs TRBV4-1 and TRBJ2-7; D is uncertain. Trimming shortened V by 0 bases and J by 0 bases, and 9 bases separated the two germline ends. The CDR3 contains 15 residues. Germline values: CDR1 MGHRA, CDR2 YSYEKL. CDR3 residues: CASSQEAFASYEQYF. DNA for the CDR3: TGCGCCAGCAGCCAAGAAGCATTCGCCTCCTACGAGCAGTACTTC.

This chain's CDR3 is CASSFYRGNTEAFF. The CDR3 nucleotides are TGCGCCAGCAGCTTTTACCGGGGGAACACTGAAGCTTTCTTT. The rearrangement uses TRBV5-1 and TRBJ1-1; D ambiguous. This CDR3 spans 14 amino acids. Germline values: CDR1 SGHRS, CDR2 YFSETQ. Trimming took 2 bases from V and 1 from J, leaving 9 bases between them.

The chain links TRBV5-4 to TRBJ2-7; D may be TRBD1 or TRBD2 (5 bases each). Between the trimmed V and J ends, which lost 5 bases and 0 bases, there was a span of 12 bases. The CDR3 length is 14 residues. The germline V gene has CDR1 SGHNT and CDR2 YYREEE (reference sequence). CDR3 in amino acids: CASSWGDSSYEQYF. The CDR3 nucleotides read TGTGCCAGCAGTTGGGGAGACAGCTCCTACGAGCAGTACTTC. The complete variable domain, with remaining parts taken from reference TRBV5-4 and TRBJ2-7, reads ETGVTQSPTHLIKTRGQQVTLRCSSQSGHNTVSWYQQALGQGPQFIFQYYREEENGRGNFPPRFSGLQFPNYSSELNVNALELDDSALYLCASSWGDSSYEQYFGPGTRLTVT.

This clonotype was seen a few times. The chain uses TRBV9 and TRBJ2-2; D is possibly TRBD1 (5 bases). The V end was cut by 3 bases, the J end by 4 bases, with 16 bases between. Germline V CDR1 and CDR2: SGDLS, YYNGEE. The CDR3 is 16 residues long. The CDR3 reads CASSAYSGHGTGELFF. In DNA, the CDR3 is TGTGCCAGCAGCGCATATTCAGGACACGGCACCGGGGAGCTGTTTTTT.

The J gene is TRBJ2-3, the V gene TRBV11-1, with 7 bases that match TRBD1. V was pared by 3 bases and J by 2 bases, with 8 bases of the junction left unmatched. CDR1 and CDR2 (germline): SGHAT, FQDESV (reference sequence). This CDR3 contains 16 residues. DNA of the CDR3: TGTGCCAGCAGCTTCGGCAGGGGGATTAACACAGATACGCAGTATTTT. Protein: CASSFGRGINTDTQYF.

The chain is built from TRBV5-6 and TRBJ1-1, with D possibly being TRBD1 (5 bases). Germline V lookup: CDR1 SGHDT, CDR2 YYEEEE. V lost 1 base and J lost 6, with 7 bases in between. This CDR3 spans 12 amino acids. The CDR3 DNA reads as TGTGCCAGCAGCTTGATGGGGGCTGAAGCTTTCTTT. Protein sequence: CASSLMGAEAFF.

The V gene is TRBV7-6, the J gene TRBJ2-1; D could derive from TRBD1 or TRBD2 (6 bases each). The V end lost 3 bases, the J end lost 2 bases, and 8 bases lay between the germline ends. The CDR3 consists of 14 residues. In germline, CDR1 is SGHVS, CDR2 FNYEAQ. In DNA, the CDR3 is TGTGCCAGCAGCTTGGGGGGCCCCTACAATGAGCAGTTCTTC. This encodes CASSLGGPYNEQFF. The variable domain in full, with the rest retrieved from reference TRBV7-6 and TRBJ2-1, is GAGVSQSPRYKVTKRGQDVALRCDPISGHVSLYWYRQALGQGPEFLTYFNYEAQQDKSGLPNDRFSAERPEGSISTLTIQRTEQRDSAMYRCASSLGGPYNEQFFGPGTRLTVL.

This clonotype has a handful of counts. The genes are TRBV5-4 and TRBJ2-1, with TRBD2 matching 7 bases. The CDR3 loop spans 12 amino acids. The germline CDR1 and CDR2 sequences are SGHNT and YYREEE (reference sequence). The V segment lost 3 bases and the J segment 9 bases; nucleotides outside the gene matches: 3. The CDR3 DNA is TGTGCCAGCAGCTCGATAGCGGGTGAGCAGTTCTTC. This translates into CASSSIAGEQFF.